This TCR beta chain was observed in a study of T cell responses to AZD1222 COVID-19 vaccine. At the level of the study: Second-dose intervals of approximately 4 or approximately 12 weeks were pooled. Study-level results: Spike-specific TCR breadth and depth were elevated following two AZD1222 doses. Donors, mostly white British, included more females; clonal diversity was possibly underestimated. Just five or six AZD1222 recipients were seropositive at baseline.

Deletions cut 5 bases from V and 8 bases from J, with 18 bases between. This CDR3 has 14 amino acids. The germline V gene encodes CDR1 MDHEN and CDR2 SYDVKM. This clone has a single count. Its target is unknown. The table came from immunoSEQ multiplex PCR; TCRdb's copy has only in-frame clones and leaves some out. The sample yields approximately 150,000 clones, about 90% seen once. The V and J genes are TRBV28 and TRBJ1-2; D unresolved. This receptor was identified in an adult in good health. The sample was peripheral blood, taken on day 0 of AZD1222 vaccination. CDR3 amino acids: CASSLPSEAWGYTF. Written as DNA, the CDR3 is TGTGCCAGCAGTCTACCCTCGGAGGCGTGGGGCTACACCTTC.